A selection of T cell receptor beta chains follows, all from one sample in a study of blood T cells in healthy people across ages. MiXCR, run by TCRdb on the 5' RACE reads, gives a single entry per CDR3 protein. The repertoire includes just under 900,000 distinct CDR3 sequences, under 30% of them detected once, and 15% to 20% sits in the top ten. Sequencing was performed on blood. Source of these receptors: an elderly woman in good health. Each CDR3 is given with its conserved first and last residue. The D gene is left open where the match is weak. Clone size is stated in some rows and not others, as once, few, many or a class when expanded.

J gene: TRBJ2-7
CDR3 length: 16
clone size: .
V gene: TRBV5-6
D gene: TRBD1
CDR3 DNA: TGTGCCAGCAGCTTCGTAGGACAGGGCGACTCCTACGAGCAGTACTTC
CDR3 protein: CASSFVGQGDSYEQYF

J gene: TRBJ1-5
CDR3 length: 15
clone size: few
V gene: TRBV4-3
D gene: .
CDR3 DNA: TGCGCCAGCAGCCAAGATGGGAGGACAGACCAGCCCCAGCATTTT
CDR3 protein: CASSQDGRTDQPQHF

J gene: TRBJ1-1
CDR3 length: 14
clone size: few
V gene: TRBV12-3/TRBV12-4
D gene: .
CDR3 DNA: TGTGCCAGCAGTTTGTTCGACGCGGGCACTGAAGCTTTCTTT
CDR3 protein: CASSLFDAGTEAFF

J gene: TRBJ2-7
CDR3 length: 12
clone size: once
V gene: TRBV20-1
D gene: .
CDR3 DNA: TGCAGTCCTAAAGGTGGTGGTTACGAGCAGTACTTC
CDR3 protein: CSPKGGGYEQYF

J gene: TRBJ1-1
CDR3 length: 14
clone size: .
V gene: TRBV6-2/TRBV6-3
D gene: .
CDR3 DNA: TGTACCAGTGGCAGGTTCAGGGGAGGCACTGAAGCTTTCTTT
CDR3 protein: CTSGRFRGGTEAFF

J gene: TRBJ1-4
CDR3 length: 15
clone size: many
V gene: TRBV20-1
D gene: .
CDR3 DNA: TGCAGTGCTAGGGATTACAGGGCTAATGGTGAAAAACTGTTTTTT
CDR3 protein: CSARDYRANGEKLFF

J gene: TRBJ2-4
CDR3 length: 16
clone size: few
V gene: TRBV11-2
D gene: TRBD2
CDR3 DNA: TGTGCCAGCAGCTTAGTGGGACTAAACCTCAAAAACATTCAGTACTTC
CDR3 protein: CASSLVGLNLKNIQYF

J gene: TRBJ1-2
CDR3 length: 15
clone size: many
V gene: TRBV27
D gene: TRBD1
CDR3 DNA: TGTGCCAGCAGTTTCGGACAGGGTGATCTCTATGGCTACACCTTC
CDR3 protein: CASSFGQGDLYGYTF

J gene: TRBJ1-1
CDR3 length: 13
clone size: .
V gene: TRBV10-2
D gene: TRBD1
CDR3 DNA: TGCGCCAGCAGGACCGGACAGGGGGCTGGAGCTTTCTTT
CDR3 protein: CASRTGQGAGAFF

J gene: TRBJ2-2
CDR3 length: 16
clone size: few
V gene: TRBV5-6
D gene: .
CDR3 DNA: TGTGCCAGCAGCCTAAGCCCCGGACGGAACACCGGGGAGCTGTTTTTT
CDR3 protein: CASSLSPGRNTGELFF

J gene: TRBJ2-1
CDR3 length: 15
clone size: .
V gene: TRBV27
D gene: .
CDR3 DNA: TGTGCCAGCAGTTGGAGGGGTAGGGACTACAATGAGCAGTTCTTC
CDR3 protein: CASSWRGRDYNEQFF

J gene: TRBJ2-7
CDR3 length: 13
clone size: many
V gene: TRBV4-3
D gene: .
CDR3 DNA: TGCGCCAGCAGCCAGCAGGGGTTTGGCGAGCAGTACTTC
CDR3 protein: CASSQQGFGEQYF

J gene: TRBJ2-7
CDR3 length: 16
clone size: many
V gene: TRBV5-1
D gene: TRBD1
CDR3 DNA: TGCGCCAGCAGCTTGGCTTCCGGGACAGGGAACTACGAGCAGTACTTC
CDR3 protein: CASSLASGTGNYEQYF

J gene: TRBJ2-7
CDR3 length: 15
clone size: many
V gene: TRBV7-9
D gene: .
CDR3 DNA: TGTGCCAGCAGCTTAGGTTCGGGAATACGCACGGAGCAGTACTTC
CDR3 protein: CASSLGSGIRTEQYF